A selection of T cell receptor beta chains follows, all from one sample in a study of blood T cell repertoires in COVID-19. Here immunoSEQ multiplex PCR was the method, and the copy in TCRdb shows in-frame clones only, minus some. The sample records about 24,000 clones, approximately 85% being singletons. Sequencing was done on a sample of peripheral blood. Receptor source: a human donor with active COVID-19. The donor label of this sample is uncertain. The CDR3 runs from the conserved cysteine through the conserved F or W. The D gene is left open where the match is weak. Size values are once, few and many counts, or a class for expanded clones, and some rows have none.

abundance: -; j_gene: TRBJ2-7; d_gene: -; v_gene: TRBV5-1; CDR3aa: CASSLVWGQVSF; CDR3nt: TGCGCCAGCAGCTTGGTTTGGGGCCAGGTGAGCTTC
abundance: -; j_gene: TRBJ2-1; d_gene: -; v_gene: TRBV11-2; CDR3aa: CASSSRDNEQFF; CDR3nt: TGTGCCAGCAGCTCGCGGGACAATGAGCAGTTCTTC
abundance: -; j_gene: TRBJ2-7; d_gene: TRBD2; v_gene: TRBV7-8; CDR3aa: CASSLWTSGIVPTRQYF; CDR3nt: TGTGCCAGCAGCCTTTGGACTAGCGGGATAGTACCTACGAGGCAGTACTTC
abundance: -; j_gene: TRBJ2-1; d_gene: -; v_gene: TRBV5-4; CDR3aa: CASSLAGFAGENEQFF; CDR3nt: TGTGCCAGCAGCTTGGCGGGGTTTGCAGGGGAGAATGAGCAGTTCTTC
abundance: -; j_gene: TRBJ1-3; d_gene: -; v_gene: TRBV4-2; CDR3aa: CASSQDSGSSGNTIYF; CDR3nt: TGTGCCAGCAGCCAAGATTCTGGCAGCTCTGGAAACACCATATATTTT
abundance: -; j_gene: TRBJ1-4; d_gene: TRBD1; v_gene: TRBV5-8; CDR3aa: CASSFRTGATNEKLFF; CDR3nt: TGTGCCAGCAGCTTTCGGACAGGGGCAACTAATGAAAAACTGTTTTTT
abundance: -; j_gene: TRBJ2-3; d_gene: TRBD1; v_gene: TRBV6-1; CDR3aa: CASSERRGPTDTQYF; CDR3nt: TGTGCCAGCAGTGAACGCAGGGGGCCGACAGATACGCAGTATTTT
abundance: -; j_gene: TRBJ2-1; d_gene: TRBD1; v_gene: TRBV15; CDR3aa: CATSRDWTGENEQFF; CDR3nt: TGTGCCACCAGCAGAGATTGGACAGGGGAAAATGAGCAGTTCTTC
abundance: few; j_gene: TRBJ1-6; d_gene: -; v_gene: TRBV6-2/TRBV6-3; CDR3aa: CASSYSRVGHESSYNSPLHF; CDR3nt: TGTGCCAGCAGTTACTCTCGGGTGGGGCACGAAAGCTCCTATAATTCACCCCTCCACTTT
abundance: -; j_gene: TRBJ1-1; d_gene: TRBD1; v_gene: TRBV4-3; CDR3aa: CASSQGGQVYTEAFF; CDR3nt: TGCGCCAGCAGCCAAGGGGGACAGGTATACACTGAAGCTTTCTTT
abundance: -; j_gene: TRBJ2-5; d_gene: TRBD2; v_gene: TRBV11-3; CDR3aa: CASSLDLAGSLDGETQYF; CDR3nt: TGTGCCAGCAGCTTAGATCTAGCGGGATCGCTCGATGGAGAGACCCAGTACTTC
abundance: -; j_gene: TRBJ2-1; d_gene: TRBD2; v_gene: TRBV24-1; CDR3aa: CATSDPGTSGGPAGNEQFF; CDR3nt: TGTGCCACCAGTGATCCCGGGACTAGCGGGGGACCGGCGGGCAATGAGCAGTTCTTC
abundance: -; j_gene: TRBJ1-1; d_gene: -; v_gene: TRBV28; CDR3aa: CASSLPRGVTEAFF; CDR3nt: TGTGCCAGCAGTTTACCCAGGGGAGTCACTGAAGCTTTCTTT
abundance: few; j_gene: TRBJ2-7; d_gene: -; v_gene: TRBV6-2/TRBV6-3; CDR3aa: CASSPQGSYEQYF; CDR3nt: TGTGCCAGCAGTCCCCAGGGGAGCTACGAGCAGTACTTC
abundance: -; j_gene: TRBJ2-2; d_gene: TRBD2; v_gene: TRBV7-3; CDR3aa: CASSLRTLAGQNTGELFF; CDR3nt: TGTGCCAGCAGCTTACGGACCTTAGCGGGACAGAACACCGGGGAGCTGTTTTTT
abundance: -; j_gene: TRBJ2-3; d_gene: TRBD2; v_gene: TRBV6-4; CDR3aa: CASSRVAGVSTDTQYF; CDR3nt: TGTGCCAGCAGTCGGGTAGCGGGGGTTAGCACAGATACGCAGTATTTT
abundance: -; j_gene: TRBJ1-6; d_gene: -; v_gene: TRBV9; CDR3aa: CASSTNLDFNNSPLHF; CDR3nt: TGTGCCAGCAGCACCAATTTGGACTTTAATAATTCACCCCTCCACTTT
abundance: -; j_gene: TRBJ2-1; d_gene: -; v_gene: TRBV3-1/TRBV3-2; CDR3aa: CASSEHNEQFF; CDR3nt: TGTGCCAGCAGCGAACATAATGAGCAGTTCTTC
abundance: -; j_gene: TRBJ1-2; d_gene: TRBD1; v_gene: TRBV27; CDR3aa: CASSLSGTGVTGYTF; CDR3nt: TGTGCCAGCAGTTTGTCCGGGACAGGGGTAACTGGCTACACCTTC
abundance: -; j_gene: TRBJ2-2; d_gene: -; v_gene: TRBV7-2; CDR3aa: CASSPRRGTGELFF; CDR3nt: TGTGCCAGCAGCCCCAGGCGAGGGACCGGGGAGCTGTTTTTT
abundance: -; j_gene: TRBJ1-2; d_gene: TRBD1; v_gene: TRBV5-1; CDR3aa: CASSATGGIKTNYGYTF; CDR3nt: TGCGCCAGCAGCGCGACAGGGGGAATAAAAACTAACTATGGCTACACCTTC
abundance: -; j_gene: TRBJ1-4; d_gene: -; v_gene: TRBV24-1; CDR3aa: CATSDYDDWTVNEKLFF; CDR3nt: TGTGCCACCAGTGACTATGACGACTGGACAGTTAATGAAAAACTGTTTTTT
abundance: -; j_gene: TRBJ2-7; d_gene: TRBD2; v_gene: TRBV13; CDR3aa: CASSSPGLAGDYEQYF; CDR3nt: TGTGCCAGCAGCTCGCCGGGACTAGCGGGGGACTACGAGCAGTACTTC
abundance: few; j_gene: TRBJ1-5; d_gene: TRBD1; v_gene: TRBV29-1; CDR3aa: CSGNTGVDQPQHF; CDR3nt: TGCAGCGGGAATACAGGGGTTGATCAGCCCCAGCATTTT
abundance: few; j_gene: TRBJ1-5; d_gene: -; v_gene: TRBV27; CDR3aa: CASSPYRGDNQPQHF; CDR3nt: TGTGCCAGCAGTCCCTACCGGGGAGACAATCAGCCCCAGCATTTT
abundance: -; j_gene: TRBJ2-3; d_gene: -; v_gene: TRBV7-3; CDR3aa: CASSLSALETDTQYF; CDR3nt: TGTGCCAGCAGCTTGTCCGCTCTAGAAACAGATACGCAGTATTTT
abundance: -; j_gene: TRBJ2-1; d_gene: TRBD2; v_gene: TRBV3-1/TRBV3-2; CDR3aa: CASSQVGGAINEQFF; CDR3nt: TGTGCCAGCAGCCAAGTCGGGGGGGCAATCAATGAGCAGTTCTTC
abundance: -; j_gene: TRBJ1-6; d_gene: -; v_gene: TRBV9; CDR3aa: CASSVGLRGRDSPLHF; CDR3nt: TGTGCCAGCAGCGTCGGGCTACGGGGAAGAGATTCACCCCTCCACTTT
abundance: -; j_gene: TRBJ2-7; d_gene: -; v_gene: TRBV18; CDR3aa: CASSPPSGEGSYEQYF; CDR3nt: TGTGCCAGCTCACCCCCCTCAGGGGAGGGCTCCTACGAGCAGTACTTC
abundance: -; j_gene: TRBJ2-5; d_gene: TRBD2; v_gene: TRBV5-1; CDR3aa: CASSLVGTSGRETQYF; CDR3nt: TGCGCCAGCAGCTTGGTAGGGACTAGCGGGAGGGAGACCCAGTACTTC
abundance: -; j_gene: TRBJ2-2; d_gene: TRBD1; v_gene: TRBV7-3; CDR3aa: CASSLYDRGTGELFF; CDR3nt: TGTGCCAGCAGCCTCTACGACAGGGGCACCGGGGAGCTGTTTTTT
abundance: once; j_gene: TRBJ2-1; d_gene: TRBD2; v_gene: TRBV7-9; CDR3aa: CASSLLWAGDNEQFF; CDR3nt: TGTGCCAGCAGCTTACTATGGGCGGGAGACAATGAGCAGTTCTTC
abundance: -; j_gene: TRBJ1-4; d_gene: TRBD1; v_gene: TRBV15; CDR3aa: CATSRGYRGDEKLFF; CDR3nt: TGTGCCACCAGCAGAGGATACAGGGGGGATGAAAAACTGTTTTTT
abundance: -; j_gene: TRBJ2-1; d_gene: TRBD2; v_gene: TRBV6-2/TRBV6-3; CDR3aa: CASSSIFSGRGAYEQFF; CDR3nt: TGTGCCAGCAGTTCTATTTTTAGCGGGAGGGGTGCCTATGAGCAGTTCTTC
abundance: -; j_gene: TRBJ2-5; d_gene: -; v_gene: TRBV3-1/TRBV3-2; CDR3aa: CASSRVASGEETQYF; CDR3nt: TGTGCCAGCAGCCGGGTAGCGTCAGGGGAAGAGACCCAGTACTTC
abundance: -; j_gene: TRBJ2-7; d_gene: -; v_gene: TRBV6-2/TRBV6-3; CDR3aa: CASSYSDSGSYEQYF; CDR3nt: TGTGCCAGCAGTTACTCGGATAGCGGCTCCTACGAGCAGTACTTC
abundance: once; j_gene: TRBJ2-3; d_gene: -; v_gene: TRBV4-1; CDR3aa: CASSQSGFAGASDTQYF; CDR3nt: TGCGCCAGCAGCCAAAGCGGCTTTGCGGGGGCCTCAGATACGCAGTATTTT
abundance: -; j_gene: TRBJ2-7; d_gene: -; v_gene: TRBV5-4; CDR3aa: CASTRAGGGEQYF; CDR3nt: TGTGCCAGCACAAGAGCTGGGGGAGGCGAGCAGTACTTC
abundance: -; j_gene: TRBJ2-7; d_gene: -; v_gene: TRBV11-2; CDR3aa: CASTVGSYEQYF; CDR3nt: TGTGCCAGCACCGTGGGGAGTTACGAGCAGTACTTC
abundance: -; j_gene: TRBJ2-7; d_gene: -; v_gene: TRBV18; CDR3aa: CASSPGATYEQYF; CDR3nt: TGTGCCAGCTCACCAGGGGCGACCTACGAGCAGTACTTC
abundance: once; j_gene: TRBJ2-3; d_gene: -; v_gene: TRBV6-2/TRBV6-3; CDR3aa: CASSRQDPTDTQYF; CDR3nt: TGTGCCAGCAGTAGACAGGACCCGACAGATACGCAGTATTTT
abundance: -; j_gene: TRBJ2-2; d_gene: TRBD1; v_gene: TRBV19; CDR3aa: CASSKGRTGNTGELFF; CDR3nt: TGTGCCAGTAGTAAAGGACGGACAGGGAACACCGGGGAGCTGTTTTTT